These 3 T cell receptor beta chains came from one sample sequenced in a study of prognosis after radiotherapy for stage I lung cancer. Multiplex PCR, run in two rounds, amplified TCR beta CDR3 from genomic DNA. Primers targeting each individual TRBV and TRBJ gene were applied in first-round PCR. MiXCR was run by TCRdb on the multiplex PCR reads, yielding one entry per CDR3 protein. Found here are roughly 11,000 distinct CDR3 sequences, approximately 53% of them singletons; the top ten hold roughly 7.3%. This specimen was PBMCs, taken before or after stereotactic body radiation therapy (not recorded which). These receptors were taken from a donor aged 50 or older with non-small cell lung cancer.

By sample fraction, this clonotype is medium-sized. The V gene is TRBV3-1, the J gene TRBJ2-1, with D maybe TRBD1 (6 bases). Germline assignment: CDR1 LGHDT and CDR2 YNNKEL (reference sequence). The V and J ends lost 1 base and 10 bases respectively, with 17 bases between them. The CDR3 loop spans 15 amino acids. The CDR3 protein is CASSQGPDRSREQFF. CDR3 coding DNA: TGTGCCAGCAGCCAAGGTCCCGACAGGTCGAGGGAGCAGTTCTTC.

The V and J genes are TRBV4-1 and TRBJ1-5; tentative D call: TRBD1 (5 bases). This CDR3 region has 16 residues. Germline V gives CDR1 MGHRA, CDR2 YSYEKL. With 0 bases removed from V and 12 bases from J, the gap between germline ends came to 21 bases. The CDR3 is CASSQDSGDPLFFQHF. The CDR3 DNA is TGCGCCAGCAGCCAAGATAGCGGGGACCCCTTATTTTTCCAGCATTTT.

The J gene is TRBJ2-2, the V gene TRBV7-2; D is unresolved. Trimming cost V 1 base and J 7 bases, with 13 bases left between them. Germline CDR1 and CDR2: SGHTA and FQGNSA. This CDR3 region has 15 residues. Here the CDR3 reads CASSLVMAADGELFF. The DNA for the CDR3 is TGTGCCAGCAGCTTAGTGATGGCGGCGGACGGGGAGCTGTTTTTT. Together with reference TRBV7-2 and TRBJ2-2, the CDR3 gives the full variable domain: GAGVSQSPSNKVTEKGKDVELRCDPISGHTALYWYRQSLGQGLEFLIYFQGNSAPDKSGLPSDRFSAERTGGSVSTLTIQRTQQEDSAVYLCASSLVMAADGELFFGEGSRLTVL.